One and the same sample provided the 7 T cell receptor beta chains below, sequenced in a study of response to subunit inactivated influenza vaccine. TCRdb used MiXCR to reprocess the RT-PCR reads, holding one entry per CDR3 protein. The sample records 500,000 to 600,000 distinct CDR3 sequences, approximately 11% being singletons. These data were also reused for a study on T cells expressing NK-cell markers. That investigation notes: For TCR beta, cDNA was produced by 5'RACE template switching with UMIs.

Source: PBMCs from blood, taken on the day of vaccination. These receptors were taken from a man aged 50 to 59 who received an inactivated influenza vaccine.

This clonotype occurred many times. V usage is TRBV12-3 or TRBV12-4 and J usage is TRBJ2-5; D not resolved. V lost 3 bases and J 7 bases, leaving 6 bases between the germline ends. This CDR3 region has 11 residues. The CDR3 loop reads CASSFSVTQYF. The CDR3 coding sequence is TGTGCCAGCAGTTTTTCAGTGACCCAGTACTTC.

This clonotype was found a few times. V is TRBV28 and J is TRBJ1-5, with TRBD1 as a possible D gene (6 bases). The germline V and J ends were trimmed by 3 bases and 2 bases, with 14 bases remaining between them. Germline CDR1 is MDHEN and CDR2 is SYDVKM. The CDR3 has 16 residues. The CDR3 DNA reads TGTGCCAGCAGTTTTCGGGACACTCTTCGCAATCAGCCCCAGCATTTT. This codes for CASSFRDTLRNQPQHF.

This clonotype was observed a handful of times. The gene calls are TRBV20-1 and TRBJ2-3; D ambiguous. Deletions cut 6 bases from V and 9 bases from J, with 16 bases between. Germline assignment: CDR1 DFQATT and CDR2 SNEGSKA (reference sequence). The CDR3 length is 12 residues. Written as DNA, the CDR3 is TGCAGTGCCCACCCTGGTGGAGTCACGCAGTATTTT. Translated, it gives CSAHPGGVTQYF.

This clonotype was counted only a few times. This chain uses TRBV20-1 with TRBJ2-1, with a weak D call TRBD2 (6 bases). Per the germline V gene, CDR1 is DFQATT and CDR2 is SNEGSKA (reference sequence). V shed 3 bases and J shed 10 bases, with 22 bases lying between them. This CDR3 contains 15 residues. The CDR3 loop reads CSASPRDSPSREQFF. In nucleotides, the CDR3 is TGCAGTGCTAGTCCTCGGGACTCCCCGTCACGAGAGCAGTTCTTC.

CDR3 loop: CASSQRLAGKDTQYF. The DNA for the CDR3 is TGTGCCAGCAGCCAAAGGCTAGCGGGAAAAGATACGCAGTATTTT. This rearrangement joins TRBV7-2 to TRBJ2-3, with 9 bases identical to TRBD2. CDR3 length: 15 amino acids. The J segment lost 5 bases and the V segment lost 5 bases, leaving 8 bases of the junction unmatched. Germline lookup yields CDR1 SGHTA and CDR2 FQGNSA.

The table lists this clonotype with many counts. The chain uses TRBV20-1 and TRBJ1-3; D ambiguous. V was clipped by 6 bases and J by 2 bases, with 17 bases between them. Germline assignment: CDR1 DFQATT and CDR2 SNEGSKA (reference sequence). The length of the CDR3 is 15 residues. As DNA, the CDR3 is TGCAGTGCCGGAACGGGGAGTCCCCCTGGAAACACCATATATTTT. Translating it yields CSAGTGSPPGNTIYF.

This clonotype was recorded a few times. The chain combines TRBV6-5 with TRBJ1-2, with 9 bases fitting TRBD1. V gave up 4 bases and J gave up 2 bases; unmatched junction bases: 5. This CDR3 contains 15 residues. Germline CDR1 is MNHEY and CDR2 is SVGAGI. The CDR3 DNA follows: TGTGCCAGCAGTTCGGGACAGGGTTTCAACTATGGCTACACCTTC. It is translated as CASSSGQGFNYGYTF.